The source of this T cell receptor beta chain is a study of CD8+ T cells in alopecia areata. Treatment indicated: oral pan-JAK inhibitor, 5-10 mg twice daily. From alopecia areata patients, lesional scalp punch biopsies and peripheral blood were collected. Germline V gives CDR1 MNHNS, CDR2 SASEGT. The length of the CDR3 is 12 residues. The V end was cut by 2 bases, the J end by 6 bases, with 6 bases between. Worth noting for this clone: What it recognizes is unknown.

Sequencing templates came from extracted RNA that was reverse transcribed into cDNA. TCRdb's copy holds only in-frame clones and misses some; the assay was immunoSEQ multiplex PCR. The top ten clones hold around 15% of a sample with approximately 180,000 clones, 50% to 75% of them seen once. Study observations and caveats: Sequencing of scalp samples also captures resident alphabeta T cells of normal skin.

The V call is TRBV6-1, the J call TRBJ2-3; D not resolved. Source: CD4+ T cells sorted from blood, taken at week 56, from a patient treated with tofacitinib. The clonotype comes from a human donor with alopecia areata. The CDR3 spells CASSEREDTQYF. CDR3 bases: TGTGCCAGCAGTGAACGAGAGGATACGCAGTATTTT.